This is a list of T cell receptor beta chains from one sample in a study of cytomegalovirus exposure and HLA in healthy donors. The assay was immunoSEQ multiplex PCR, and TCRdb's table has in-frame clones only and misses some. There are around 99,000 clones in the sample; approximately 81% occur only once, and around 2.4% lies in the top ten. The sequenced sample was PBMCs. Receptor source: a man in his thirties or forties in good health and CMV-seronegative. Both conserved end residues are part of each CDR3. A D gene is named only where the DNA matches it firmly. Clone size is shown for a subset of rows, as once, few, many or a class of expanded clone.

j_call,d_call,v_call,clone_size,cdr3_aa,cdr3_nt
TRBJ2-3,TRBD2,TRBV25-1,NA,CASSSAGVGDTQYF,TGTGCCAGCAGTTCAGCGGGGGTTGGGGATACGCAGTATTTT
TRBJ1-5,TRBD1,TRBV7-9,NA,CASTLTGSNQPQHF,TGTGCCAGCACCCTGACAGGGTCGAATCAGCCCCAGCATTTT
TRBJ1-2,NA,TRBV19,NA,CASSVTGTHYGYTF,TGTGCCAGTAGTGTTACCGGGACTCACTATGGCTACACCTTC
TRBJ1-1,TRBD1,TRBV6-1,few,CASSGSGQRREAFF,TGTGCCAGCAGTGGCTCGGGACAGCGGAGGGAAGCTTTCTTT
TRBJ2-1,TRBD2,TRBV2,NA,CASSSGTSGYNEQFF,TGTGCCAGCAGTTCCGGGACTAGCGGGTACAATGAGCAGTTCTTC
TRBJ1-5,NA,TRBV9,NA,CASSVSGVQPQHF,TGTGCCAGCAGCGTATCAGGGGTTCAGCCCCAGCATTTT
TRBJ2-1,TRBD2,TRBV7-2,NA,CASSPLSGSSYNEQFF,TGTGCCAGCAGCCCCCTAAGCGGGAGCTCCTACAATGAGCAGTTCTTC
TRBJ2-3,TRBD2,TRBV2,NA,CASRGGTSGTTDTQYF,TGTGCCAGCAGGGGGGGGACTAGCGGGACCACAGATACGCAGTATTTT
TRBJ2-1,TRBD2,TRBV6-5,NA,CASSRGLAGGNEQFF,TGTGCCAGCAGTCGGGGACTAGCGGGGGGGAATGAGCAGTTCTTC
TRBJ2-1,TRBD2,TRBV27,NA,CASGWTSGSNEQFF,TGTGCCAGCGGATGGACTAGCGGCAGCAATGAGCAGTTCTTC
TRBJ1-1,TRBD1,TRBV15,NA,CATSRDGTGSTEAFF,TGTGCCACCAGCAGAGATGGGACAGGGTCCACTGAAGCTTTCTTT
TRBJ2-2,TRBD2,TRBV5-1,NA,CASSLVPPSGSTGELFF,TGCGCCAGCAGCTTGGTTCCCCCTAGCGGGAGTACCGGGGAGCTGTTTTTT
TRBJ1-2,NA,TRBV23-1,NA,CASSPYYGYTF,TGCGCCAGCAGTCCCTACTATGGCTACACCTTC
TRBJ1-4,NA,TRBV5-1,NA,CASSLTGISFGEKLFF,TGCGCCAGCAGCTTGACAGGAATCTCCTTTGGTGAAAAACTGTTTTTT
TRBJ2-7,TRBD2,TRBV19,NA,CASRSLADAYEQYF,TGTGCCAGTAGGTCACTAGCGGATGCCTACGAGCAGTACTTC
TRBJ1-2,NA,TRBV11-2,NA,CASSMPGQNLYGYTF,TGTGCCAGCAGCATGCCGGGACAAAACTTGTATGGCTACACCTTC
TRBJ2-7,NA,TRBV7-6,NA,CASSSRPMTAQYEQYF,TGTGCCAGCAGCTCTCGACCGATGACAGCACAATACGAGCAGTACTTC
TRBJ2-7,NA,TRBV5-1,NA,CASSWSTGPYEQYF,TGCGCCAGCAGCTGGTCGACAGGTCCCTACGAGCAGTACTTC
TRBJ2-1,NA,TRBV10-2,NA,CASSGATKNEQFF,TGCGCCAGCAGTGGCGCGACAAAGAATGAGCAGTTCTTC
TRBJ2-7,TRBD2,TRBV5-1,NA,CASSLSGRVSYEQYF,TGCGCCAGCAGTCTTAGCGGGAGGGTCTCCTACGAGCAGTACTTC
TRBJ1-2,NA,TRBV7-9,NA,CASNFRGNYGYTF,TGTGCCAGCAACTTCAGGGGAAACTATGGCTACACCTTC
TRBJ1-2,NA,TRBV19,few,CASRVSGFEPGYTF,TGTGCCAGTAGAGTATCGGGGTTTGAACCTGGCTACACCTTC
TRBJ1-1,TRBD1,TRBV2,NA,CASLETGGGPRTEAFF,TGTGCCAGCTTGGAGACAGGGGGCGGTCCTCGGACTGAAGCTTTCTTT
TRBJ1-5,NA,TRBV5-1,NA,CASRPTAYSNQPQHF,TGCGCCAGCAGGCCGACAGCGTATAGCAATCAGCCCCAGCATTTT
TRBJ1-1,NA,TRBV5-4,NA,CASSPRVARRETEAFF,TGTGCCAGCAGCCCCAGGGTTGCGAGGAGGGAAACTGAAGCTTTCTTT
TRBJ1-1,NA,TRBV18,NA,CASSPGATEAFF,TGTGCCAGCTCACCAGGGGCCACTGAAGCTTTCTTT
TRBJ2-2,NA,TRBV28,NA,CASSPDTGELFF,TGTGCCAGCAGCCCCGACACCGGGGAGCTGTTTTTT
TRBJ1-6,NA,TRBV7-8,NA,CASNQGDNSPLHF,TGTGCATCTAATCAGGGCGATAATTCACCCCTCCACTTT
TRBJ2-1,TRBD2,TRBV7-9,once,CASSPGRGSASGRRNEQFF,TGTGCCAGCAGCCCGGGTAGGGGGAGCGCTAGCGGGAGGCGTAATGAGCAGTTCTTC
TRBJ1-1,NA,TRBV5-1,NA,CASSFSPGENTEAFF,TGCGCCAGCAGCTTTTCGCCAGGGGAGAACACTGAAGCTTTCTTT
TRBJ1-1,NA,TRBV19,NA,CASSWRNTEAFF,TGTGCCAGTAGTTGGAGGAACACTGAAGCTTTCTTT
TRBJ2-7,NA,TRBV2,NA,CASSVAGTGAYEQYF,TGTGCCAGCAGTGTGGCGGGAACAGGGGCCTACGAGCAGTACTTC